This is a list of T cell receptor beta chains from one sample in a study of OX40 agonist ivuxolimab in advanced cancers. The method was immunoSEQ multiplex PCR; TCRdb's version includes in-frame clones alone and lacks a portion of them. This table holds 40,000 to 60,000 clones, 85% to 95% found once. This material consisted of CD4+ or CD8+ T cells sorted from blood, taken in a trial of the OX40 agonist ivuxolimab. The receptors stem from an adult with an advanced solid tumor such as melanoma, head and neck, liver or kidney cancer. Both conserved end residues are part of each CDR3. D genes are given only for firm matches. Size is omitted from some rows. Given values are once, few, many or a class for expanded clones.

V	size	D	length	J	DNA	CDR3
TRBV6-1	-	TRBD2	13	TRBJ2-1	TGTGCCAGCAGCATAGCGGGATGGGATGAGCAGTTCTTC	CASSIAGWDEQFF
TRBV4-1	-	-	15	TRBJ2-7	TGCGCCAGCAGCCAAGCGGCACAGTTAGGACGGGAGCAGTACTTC	CASSQAAQLGREQYF
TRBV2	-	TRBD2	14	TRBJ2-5	TGTGCCACCCTGGGGGATAGCGGGCCCAGGGAGCAGTACTTC	CATLGDSGPREQYF
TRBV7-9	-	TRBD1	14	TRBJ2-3	TGTGCCAGCAGCCCGGGGACAGGGTCAGATACGCAGTATTTT	CASSPGTGSDTQYF
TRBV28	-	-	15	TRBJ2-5	TGTGCCAGCAGCTTGATTTGGACCAACCAAGAGACCCAGTACTTC	CASSLIWTNQETQYF
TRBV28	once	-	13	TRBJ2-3	TGTGCCAGCAGTTTGCGGGGCACAGATACGCAGTATTTT	CASSLRGTDTQYF
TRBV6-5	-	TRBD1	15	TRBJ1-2	TGTGCCAGCAGTCCTCTGGGACAGGGGGTAGGTGGCTACACCTTC	CASSPLGQGVGGYTF
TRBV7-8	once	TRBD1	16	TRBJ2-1	TGTGCCACCCATCCCGGCGAGGGGCAGGGGGTGAATGAGCAGTTCTTC	CATHPGEGQGVNEQFF
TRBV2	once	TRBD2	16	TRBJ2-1	TGTGCCAGCAGTGAATTACTGCGGGAGAACTACAATGAGCAGTTCTTC	CASSELLRENYNEQFF
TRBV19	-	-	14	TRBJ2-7	TGTGCCAGTAGCTTACTGCCGGGACGCCACGAGCAGTACTTC	CASSLLPGRHEQYF
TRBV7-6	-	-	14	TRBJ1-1	TGTGCCAGCAGCTTAGGTCCTATGAACACTGAAGCTTTCTTT	CASSLGPMNTEAFF
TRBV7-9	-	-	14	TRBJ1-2	TGTGCCAGCAGCCAGGGACAAAACCTCTATGGCTACACCTTC	CASSQGQNLYGYTF
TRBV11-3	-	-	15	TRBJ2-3	TGTGCCAGCAGCTTATCCGCTAGCGGCACAGATACGCAGTATTTT	CASSLSASGTDTQYF
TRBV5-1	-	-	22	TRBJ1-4	TGCGCCAGCAGCTTGACCGCCTCAACAGGGAACCGGGGCGGTGAAATTCGGGAAAAACTGTTTTTT	CASSLTASTGNRGGEIREKLFF
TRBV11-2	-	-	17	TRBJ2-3	TGTGCCAGCAGCTCCGAGTGGGGTCGGGGGCGGAGAGATACGCAGTATTTT	CASSSEWGRGRRDTQYF
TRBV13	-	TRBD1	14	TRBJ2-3	TGTGCCAGCAGCTTATTGACAGGGGGAGATACGCAGTATTTT	CASSLLTGGDTQYF
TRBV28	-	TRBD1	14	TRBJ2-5	TGTGCCAGCAGTTCAGACAGGGATCAAGAGACCCAGTACTTC	CASSSDRDQETQYF
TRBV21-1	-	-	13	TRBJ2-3	TGTGCCAGCAGTCCGGACGGCACAGATACGCAGTATTTT	CASSPDGTDTQYF
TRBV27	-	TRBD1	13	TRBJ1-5	TGTGCCAGCAGTGGGGACAGGAATCAGCCCCAGCATTTT	CASSGDRNQPQHF
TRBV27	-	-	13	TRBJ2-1	TGTGCCAGCTCGTGGACCAGGTACAATGAGCAGTTCTTC	CASSWTRYNEQFF
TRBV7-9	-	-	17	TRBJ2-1	TGTGCCAGCAGCTCAGTAGGGTCATTTAGCTCCTACAATGAGCAGTTCTTC	CASSSVGSFSSYNEQFF
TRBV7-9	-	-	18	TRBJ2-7	TGTGCCAGCAGCTCCTCCTTGGCAGGGGCCTCAAGCTCCTACGAGCAGTACTTC	CASSSSLAGASSSYEQYF
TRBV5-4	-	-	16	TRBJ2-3	TGTGCCAGCAGCTTGGGGGTTATGGCGGGGACAGATACGCAGTATTTT	CASSLGVMAGTDTQYF
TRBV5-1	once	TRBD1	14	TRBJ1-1	TGCGCCAGCAGCTGGACCACAGGGGGAACTGAAGCTTTCTTT	CASSWTTGGTEAFF
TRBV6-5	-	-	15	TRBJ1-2	TGTGCCAGCAGTTACTCGGTGGGGGGCACTTATGGCTACACCTTC	CASSYSVGGTYGYTF
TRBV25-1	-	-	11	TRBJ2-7	TGTGCCAGCAGAATAGGAGGCGAGCAGTACTTC	CASRIGGEQYF
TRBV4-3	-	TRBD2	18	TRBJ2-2	TGCGCCAGCAGCCAGAGGGCGACTAGCGGGATGTACACCGGGGAGCTGTTTTTT	CASSQRATSGMYTGELFF
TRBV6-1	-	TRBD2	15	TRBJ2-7	TGTGCCAGCAGTGAACAAAGCGGGAGGGCCGACGAGCAGTACTTC	CASSEQSGRADEQYF
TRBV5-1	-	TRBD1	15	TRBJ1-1	TGCGCCAGCAGCCCACCGACAGGGGGGAGAACTGAAGCTTTCTTT	CASSPPTGGRTEAFF
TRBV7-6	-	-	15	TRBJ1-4	TGTGCCAGCAGCTTGGGCAGGGGCCTCGGTGAAAAACTGTTTTTT	CASSLGRGLGEKLFF
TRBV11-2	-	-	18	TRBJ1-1	TGTGCCAGCAGCTTAGAAGGGCGGAACCTTGGTCTGAACACTGAAGCTTTCTTT	CASSLEGRNLGLNTEAFF
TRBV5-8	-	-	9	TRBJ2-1	TGTGCCAGCAGCCGTCGTGGGTTCTTC	CASSRRGFF
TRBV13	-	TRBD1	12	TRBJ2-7	TGTGCCAGCAACCTCGCAGGGGGCGAGCAGTACTTC	CASNLAGGEQYF
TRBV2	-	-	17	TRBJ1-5	TGTGCCAGCAGTGTTTACAGGGTCCCATTTTTCAATCAGCCCCAGCATTTT	CASSVYRVPFFNQPQHF
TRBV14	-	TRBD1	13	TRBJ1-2	TGTGCCAGCAGCCAGACAGGGAGCGCAGGCTACACCTTC	CASSQTGSAGYTF
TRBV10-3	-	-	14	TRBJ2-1	TGTGCCATCAGTGAGTCATCTTACGCCAATGAGCAGTTCTTC	CAISESSYANEQFF
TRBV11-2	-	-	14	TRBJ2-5	TGTGCCAGCAGCTTCGATCTAGCCCAAGAGACCCAGTACTTC	CASSFDLAQETQYF
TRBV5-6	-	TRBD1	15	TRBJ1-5	TGTGCCAGCAGCCCCGGGACAGGGTTTTCGCAGCCCCAGCATTTT	CASSPGTGFSQPQHF
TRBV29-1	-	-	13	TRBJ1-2	TGCAGCGTTGAGCCCGAGTCTAACTATGGCTACACCTTC	CSVEPESNYGYTF
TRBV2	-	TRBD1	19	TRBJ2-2	TGTGCCAGCAGTGACCTTGCTTCATTTCCGGGACAGGGGGCCGGGGAGCTGTTTTTT	CASSDLASFPGQGAGELFF
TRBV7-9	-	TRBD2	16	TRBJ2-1	TGTGCCAGCAGCACCAAAGCGGGGGAGACTTATGGTGAGCAGTTCTTC	CASSTKAGETYGEQFF
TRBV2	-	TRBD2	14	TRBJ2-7	TGTGCCAGCGCCTTTGCGGGAGGGCCTCTCGAGCAGTACTTC	CASAFAGGPLEQYF
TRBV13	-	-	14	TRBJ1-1	TGTGCCAGCAGCTTAATCCGGGGGCCCACTGAAGCTTTCTTT	CASSLIRGPTEAFF
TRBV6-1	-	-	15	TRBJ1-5	TGTGCCAGCAGTGAATTTTGGACAGAAGATCAGCCCCAGCATTTT	CASSEFWTEDQPQHF
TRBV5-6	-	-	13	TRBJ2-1	TGTGCCAGCAGCTTGGGTAGGGAGGCTGAGCAGTTCTTC	CASSLGREAEQFF
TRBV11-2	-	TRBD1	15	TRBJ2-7	TGTGCCAGCAGCTTAGGGACAGGGTTCCCCTACGAGCAGTACTTC	CASSLGTGFPYEQYF
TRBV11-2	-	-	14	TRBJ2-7	TGTGCCAGCACCTGGAGTCTAGGGGGCTACGAGCAGTACTTC	CASTWSLGGYEQYF
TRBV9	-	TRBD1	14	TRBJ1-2	TGTGCCAGCAGCTCCTGGACAGGGAACTATGGCTACACCTTC	CASSSWTGNYGYTF
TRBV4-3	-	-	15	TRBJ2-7	TGCGCCAGCAGCCAAGATGGATGGGGCCTATACGAGCAGTACTTC	CASSQDGWGLYEQYF
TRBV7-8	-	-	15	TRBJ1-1	TGTGCCAGCAGCTTACGGGGGGGAATGAACACTGAAGCTTTCTTT	CASSLRGGMNTEAFF
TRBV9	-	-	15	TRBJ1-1	TGTGCCAGCAGCGTAGGGGGTCAAAAGAGCACTGAAGCTTTCTTT	CASSVGGQKSTEAFF
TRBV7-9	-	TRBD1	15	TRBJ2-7	TGTGCCAGCAGTTCAATGGACAGGGAAAGCTACGAGCAGTACTTC	CASSSMDRESYEQYF
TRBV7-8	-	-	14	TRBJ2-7	TGTGCCAGCAGCGAGGATCCCCTCTCCTACGAGCAGTACTTC	CASSEDPLSYEQYF
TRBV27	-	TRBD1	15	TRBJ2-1	TGTGCCAGCAGTTTAGCGGGACAGGGAGGCAATGAGCAGTTCTTC	CASSLAGQGGNEQFF
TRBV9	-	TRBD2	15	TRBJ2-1	TGTGCCAGCAGCCCGACTAGCGGAGCCTACAATGAGCAGTTCTTC	CASSPTSGAYNEQFF